This TCR beta chain was sequenced for a study of preoperative IRX-2 immunotherapy in early breast cancer. The CDR3 extends over 14 amino acids. Germline values: CDR1 SGHRS, CDR2 YFSETQ. Unmatched junction bases numbered 5, after V lost 4 bases and J lost 2 bases. Profiled with immunoSEQ multiplex PCR; TCRdb holds only in-frame clones, not every one. The data contain roughly 26,000 clones, about 90% of them seen just once; the ten biggest clones take up roughly 29%. Treatment described: preoperative locoregional IRX-2 cytokine immunotherapy. Preoperative locoregional IRX-2 cytokine immunotherapy was tested in the phase Ib source study.

The rearrangement uses TRBV5-1 and TRBJ2-7; 8 positions match TRBD1. The sequenced sample was tumor tissue, obtained after IRX-2 immunotherapy. This TCR came from a human donor with breast cancer. The CDR3 protein is CASSPTGQAYEQYV. CDR3 nucleotide sequence: TGCGCCAGCAGCCCGACGGGACAGGCCTACGAGCAGTACGTC.